This T cell receptor beta chain was sequenced in a study of T cells in Graves' hyperthyroidism and ophthalmopathy (dated by TCRdb to between 2018 and 2020). For the wider study: Peripheral blood was collected at initial diagnosis, before any treatment. A discovery cohort of around 98 patients, approximately 44 with Graves' ophthalmopathy and about 58 with stable Graves' hyperthyroidism, was used to find distinguishing TCR V-J signatures. Whether ophthalmopathy could be predicted prospectively was tested in an independent validation cohort made up of 18 to 20 hyperthyroidism patients plus 17 patients who later progressed to ophthalmopathy. The roughly 91 discovery patients were randomly split 7:3 into training and test sets. In more than 5 Graves' hyperthyroidism patients, the study also compared T-cell repertoires from thyroid tissue with T-cell repertoires from blood. After sampling, hyperthyroidism patients received methimazole starting at 30 mg daily, and ophthalmopathy patients received high-dose intravenous methylprednisolone. According to the paper, TCR Vbeta CDR3 sequencing was carried out on over 130 peripheral blood samples, which came from 40 to 45 ophthalmopathy, under 80 hyperthyroidism and approximately 17 progressor patients. Here is what the overall study found, with its caveats: A 13 V-J signature model separated ophthalmopathy from stable hyperthyroidism, with 87.88% sensitivity and roughly 84% specificity in cross-validation and 80%/75% in testing. No statistical method was used to fix the sample size in advance, and group allocation was not hidden from the investigators. Most expanded thyroid clonotypes (frequency above 0.001) were also detected in blood, suggesting blood repertoires may reflect thyroid immune responses. In validation, the model predicted progression to ophthalmopathy a median of 6.5 months before onset, with about 71% sensitivity and roughly 77% specificity.

This clonotype was detected only once. Its antigen is currently not known. This may be a read error, as it is one base from a much larger clone. Stable Graves' hyperthyroidism was defined as the absence of progression to ophthalmopathy over 18 months of follow-up. Hyperthyroidism patients were newly diagnosed, with disease duration under 2 months, and aged 18 to 65 years. Any patient with an uncontrolled infection, another autoimmune disease, pregnancy or lactation was excluded. Diagnoses were based on clinical symptoms, serum thyroxine and TRAb, thyroid ultrasound and orbital computed tomography. PBMCs were separated from roughly 10 ml of fresh peripheral blood using Ficoll-Paque density gradient centrifugation. Trizol reagent was used to extract total RNA, and RNA quality was then checked on an Agilent 2100 Bioanalyzer. CDR1 and CDR2 are read off the germline V gene as SGHTA and FQGNSA. There are 16 amino acids in the CDR3, from cysteine to phenylalanine inclusive. Only the CDR3 DNA is retained, 48 bases long and in frame from the first base. Compared with germline, V lacks 1 base and J lacks 7 bases; bases without a gene match: 12.

Amplification of TCR beta CDR3 regions was carried out from RNA transcripts. For the first round of RT-PCR on the TCR CDR3, the HTBI primer set was used together with the Qiagen OneStep RT-PCR kit. A second multiplex PCR round built the libraries, followed by size selection and purification. Libraries were sequenced paired-end with 100 bp reads on an Illumina HiSeq2000. The authors' analysis ran thus. SOAPnuke was used to process the raw data, with reads discarded if the reads contained adapters or uncalled bases, had a mean Phred below 15, or lacked an exact constant-primer or identifier match. COPE v1.2.5 was used to merge high-quality paired reads, and clonotypes were defined as unique nucleotide sequences. MiTCR v1.1 was used to align clonotypes to the IMGT TRBV, TRBD and TRBJ reference segments. The analysis included only V-J combinations with a frequency above 0.0001, which together covered roughly 99% of the repertoires. The TCS score was defined as F50 (clonal expansion) divided by E x V (chaos), with BLOSUM62-based TCRdist calculated between CDR3 peptides within each V-J. Welch's t-statistics and random forest reduced roughly 530 V-J features to 10 to 15, which were used in a naive Bayes classifier (R e1071). TCRdb trimmed public reads at Q25 via fastp, called clones via MiXCR and kept in-frame beta chains. Merged by CDR3 protein, the rows form single entries marked with the most common genes and DNA. TCRdb, not the original authors, processed these V and J calls. Across this sample there are hundreds of thousands of distinct CDR3 sequences, with over 15% seen only once. The ten largest clones take up about 4% of the sample.

This sequence originates from a woman aged 18-35 years with Graves' hyperthyroidism. Sequenced input: blood. In this chain, TRBV7-2 is recombined with TRBJ2-5; TRBD2 fits 7 bases in the junction. The DNA sequence is given as TGTGCCAGCAGCTTAGATTACAGCGGGGTGCTAGGGACCCAGTACTTC. This sequence encodes CASSLDYSGVLGTQYF.